This T cell receptor (beta chain) was observed in a study of post-analysis software for immune sequencing data. Study-level findings and limits: Multiple sclerosis was associated with a significant reduction in normalized Chao1 diversity relative to controls. Patients used roughly five TRBV segments, including TRBV5-6, TRBV5-1 and TRBV20-1, more often than controls.

Unique molecular identifiers tagged the TCR beta cDNA libraries. TCRdb reanalysed the PCR reads using MiXCR and keeps one entry per CDR3 protein. The data contain hundreds of thousands of distinct CDR3 sequences, roughly 27% of them seen just once; the ten biggest clones take up roughly 0.54%. Unmatched junction bases numbered 4, after V lost 4 bases and J lost 8 bases. Per the germline V gene, CDR1 is SQVTM and CDR2 is ANQGSEA. The CDR3 sequence is 13 residues long. Notes on this clonotype: The antigen remains undetermined.

The V call is TRBV29-1, the J call TRBJ2-1, with 11 bases fitting TRBD2. The receptor's source is a girl aged 5 to 17 with multiple sclerosis. The source material was blood. The CDR3 nucleotides read TGCAGCGTTGTTTTAGCGGGGGGGGATGAGCAGTTCTTC. Translated: CSVVLAGGDEQFF.